Listed here is a single T cell receptor (beta chain). Data came from immunoSEQ multiplex PCR; TCRdb stores just in-frame clones and leaves some out. The sample consists of 100,000 to 150,000 clones, 85% to 95% of them appearing once. Germline CDR1 is LNHDA and CDR2 is SQIVND (reference sequence). Trimming left V 7 bases short and J 4 bases short, with 16 bases between. The CDR3 is 14 amino acids. The data originate from a study of control samples from healthy donors and cancer patients. The sequence came from a man aged 50 or older with head and neck cancer. The sample taken for sequencing was PBMCs. This chain links TRBV19 with TRBJ1-2, with D hard to call. The CDR3 sequence is CASIISGSLYGYTF. The CDR3 region has the DNA TGTGCCAGTATTATTTCCGGATCCCTCTATGGCTACACCTTC.